Listed here are 15 T cell receptor beta chains from one sample, sequenced in a study of CD8 T cells in Susac syndrome. RNA was extracted with the RNeasy kit, and a quantity of roughly 0.5 to 1 ug was reverse transcribed using random hexamers. TCRdb fed the immunoSEQ multiplex PCR reads into MiXCR, producing one record per CDR3 protein. The sample lists around 150,000 distinct CDR3 sequences; about 95% were seen once. Sequenced: CD4+ T cells from PBMCs. These receptors came from a human donor in good health.

This clonotype was picked up one time. This chain joins TRBV6-6 and TRBJ1-6; the match to TRBD1 covers 7 bases. Germline V gene data show CDR1 as MNHNY and CDR2 as SVGAGI (reference sequence). The V gene end was trimmed by 4 bases and the J gene end by 7 bases; junction bases not matched to a gene: 1. The CDR3 runs 13 residues. The DNA for the CDR3 is TGTGCCAGCAGTTGGGACAGCAATTCACCCCTCCACTTT. Its protein is CASSWDSNSPLHF.

V and J are TRBV4-1 and TRBJ1-1; TRBD1 matches at 7 bases. V shed 1 base, J shed 0 bases, and the junction held 2 bases outside the gene matches. CDR1 MGHRA and CDR2 YSYEKL come from the germline V gene. The CDR3 has 15 residues. In DNA, the CDR3 is TGCGCCAGCAGCCAAGCCGGGACAGTGAACACTGAAGCTTTCTTT. Its translation: CASSQAGTVNTEAFF.

The rearrangement uses TRBV3-1 and TRBJ1-1; the D is unclear. The V and J ends lost 4 bases and 5 bases respectively, with 11 bases between them. CDR1 LGHDT and CDR2 YNNKEL come from the germline V gene (reference sequence). CDR3 length: 13 residues. CDR3 region: CASSPRSLTEAFF. CDR3 DNA sequence: TGTGCCAGCAGCCCCCGCAGTCTAACTGAAGCTTTCTTT.

V is TRBV6-2 or TRBV6-3 and J is TRBJ1-1; possible D gene TRBD1, 6 bases. CDR3 length: 14 residues. The germline V gene has CDR1 MNHEY and CDR2 SVGEGT. Trimming removed 6 bases at V and 5 bases at J, with 16 bases between. The CDR3 DNA follows: TGTGCCAGCAGCCGAACAGGGATGTCTACTGAAGCTTTCTTT. Translation: CASSRTGMSTEAFF.

V is TRBV20-1 and J is TRBJ2-1; 7 bases agree with TRBD1. The CDR3 length is 15 residues. Germline CDR1 and CDR2: DFQATT and SNEGSKA (reference sequence). V lost 0 bases to trimming and J lost 5 bases; unmatched junction nucleotides: 7. In nucleotides, the CDR3 is TGCAGTGCTAGAGATAGGAGGACAGGAAACAATGAGCAGTTCTTC. Encoded protein: CSARDRRTGNNEQFF.

This chain joins TRBV20-1 and TRBJ2-3, with D perhaps matching TRBD2 (6 bases). V gave up 3 bases and J gave up 1 base, with 11 bases separating them. Germline loops: CDR1 DFQATT, CDR2 SNEGSKA (reference sequence). The CDR3 spans 14 residues. CDR3 in amino acids: CSASRGGGTDTQYF. In nucleotides, the CDR3 is TGCAGTGCTAGTCGCGGCGGGGGCACAGATACGCAGTATTTT.

The chain joins TRBV5-1 to TRBJ1-2; D unclear. CDR1 is SGHRS and CDR2 is YFSETQ in the germline V gene. The CDR3 extends over 13 amino acids. V lost 4 bases and J lost 0, with 7 bases in between. The CDR3 sequence: CASSPSTNYGYTF. The CDR3 region has the DNA TGCGCCAGCAGCCCCAGCACTAACTATGGCTACACCTTC.

V and J are TRBV25-1 and TRBJ1-2; D unresolved. The germline V and J ends were trimmed by 5 bases and 6 bases, with 13 bases remaining between them. Per the germline V gene, CDR1 is MGHDK and CDR2 is SYGVNS. The length of the CDR3 is 13 residues. DNA for the CDR3: TGTGCCAGCAGTTCCCGAGTTGGCAATGGCTACACCTTC. This translates into CASSSRVGNGYTF.

The chain recombines TRBV30 with TRBJ2-3, with D unclear. CDR3 length equals 13 residues. V lost 1 base to trimming and J lost 1 base, with 6 bases between them. CDR1 is GTSNPN, CDR2 SVGIG, per germline (reference sequence). CDR3 sequence: CAWSAHRTDTQYF. CDR3 coding DNA: TGTGCCTGGAGTGCACACCGCACAGATACGCAGTATTTT.

V and J are TRBV9 and TRBJ2-3, with D possibly matching TRBD1 (5 bases). Trimming took 4 bases from V and 6 from J, leaving 12 bases between them. Germline values: CDR1 SGDLS, CDR2 YYNGEE. The CDR3 is 13 residues long. The CDR3 DNA reads as TGTGCCAGCAGCCCCCTAGGACACGATACGCAGTATTTT. This gives the protein CASSPLGHDTQYF.

The genes are TRBV20-1 and TRBJ2-5; possibly TRBD2 for D (7 bases). The V end lost 2 bases, the J end lost 5 bases, and 18 bases lay between the germline ends. The CDR3 contains 15 residues. Germline V gene lookup returns CDR1 DFQATT and CDR2 SNEGSKA (reference sequence). The CDR3 region is CSARLVGGLWETQYF. CDR3 DNA: TGCAGTGCTAGACTAGTGGGGGGGCTCTGGGAGACCCAGTACTTC.

The chain employs TRBV29-1 and TRBJ1-1; no firm D call. V lost 3 bases, J lost 7 bases, and 12 bases lay in between. This CDR3 comprises 12 residues. Germline V gene sequence: CDR1 SQVTM, CDR2 ANQGSEA. The CDR3 DNA reads TGCAGCGTTGACGCACAGCGAAGTGAAGCTTTCTTT. It specifies CSVDAQRSEAFF.

V and J are TRBV2 and TRBJ2-5; the match to TRBD1 covers 8 bases. Germline assignment: CDR1 SNHLY and CDR2 FYNNEI. Unmatched junction bases numbered 11, after V lost 6 bases and J lost 5 bases. This CDR3 contains 15 residues. In DNA form, the CDR3 reads TGTGCCAGCAGCGCTCTGTGGACAGGGATGGAGACCCAGTACTTC. This gives the protein CASSALWTGMETQYF.

The chain couples TRBV30 to TRBJ2-6; D remains ambiguous. The CDR3 is 13 residues long. Per germline, CDR1 GTSNPN and CDR2 SVGIG (reference sequence). Trimming removed 3 bases at V and 0 bases at J, with 3 bases between. CDR3 loop: CAWRTSGANVLTF. For the CDR3, the DNA is TGTGCCTGGAGGACCTCTGGGGCCAACGTCCTGACTTTC.

The chain is built from TRBV20-1 and TRBJ1-5, with 7 bases that match TRBD1. V dropped 1 base and J dropped 3; count of bases not matched to a gene: 6. CDR3 length equals 15 residues. CDR1 is DFQATT and CDR2 is SNEGSKA in the germline V gene (reference sequence). Here the CDR3 reads CSARAKDRYNQPQHF. The CDR3 DNA follows: TGCAGTGCTAGAGCCAAGGACAGGTACAATCAGCCCCAGCATTTT.